This TCR beta chain was sequenced in a study of cytomegalovirus exposure and HLA in healthy donors (dated by TCRdb to the late 2010s). In terms of the full investigation: In an earlier analysis of several hundred of the donors, 276 Gb of sequence data and about 110 million unique TCR beta sequences from some 170 million T cells were reported. A separate validation cohort of approximately 130 different subjects was used in addition to the roughly 620-subject first cohort. The number of donors typed differed by locus, with 629-630 for A, B, C, DRB1 and DQB1, around 560 for DQA1, 606 for DPA1, and some 440 for DPB1. Several DR-DQ haplotypes were treated as single units for association and clustering because of strong linkage in the cohort. The T cell repertoires of some 670 subjects were profiled by immunosequencing and related to cytomegalovirus serostatus. To decide whether each TCR beta V gene segment behaved as functional or pseudogenic, an earlier analysis of some 600 of the donors relied on high-throughput TCR beta sequencing. In the later analysis, no new phenotypic data were used to find candidate immune exposures; instead, reliance was placed on TCR beta sequences and their occurrence across donors. The study combined high-throughput TCR immunosequencing, statistical association of individual TCRs with disease status, and machine learning to predict cytomegalovirus infection status. Donor age, sex, ethnicity and CMV serostatus were collected together with the repertoire data. Class I and class II HLA loci were covered by the typing at four-digit resolution. An early release covering just under 650 HLA-typed donors comprised approximately 290 gigabases of sequencing data and 65 million to 100 million unique TCR sequences. Of the 398 genotyped donors, 75% to 85% were placed in the genetic ancestry cluster associated with self-reported Caucasian donors. The study aimed to test whether cataloging public T cell receptors could reveal signatures of past pathogen exposure. On average, around 200,000 unique TCR beta nucleotide sequences were sequenced per donor among a few hundred genotyped donors of the cohort, with roughly 18% of those sequences being non-productive. All discovery cohort repertoires had been generated on a single sequencing platform. A later genetic analysis used genome-wide SNP genotypes for about 65% of the 666 donors, treating that subset as a discovery cohort. In a later analysis, previously published TCR beta repertoires from fewer than 750 donors were re-analyzed and high-resolution HLA genotyping was added so that TCR occurrence patterns could be studied.

The cohort consisted of 600 or so healthy bone marrow donors. At the time of sampling, all cohort members were nominally healthy, though unrecorded immune exposures were likely present. The donor was CMV seronegative and belonged to the group of 352 seronegative cohort members. A peripheral blood sample was provided by each donor, and peripheral blood mononuclear cells were used for TCR beta sequencing. Genomic DNA extraction from the blood cell samples was performed with the Qiagen DNeasy Blood Extraction Kit. As regards this clone: The clone's antigen remains unknown. No base quality values were provided; no much bigger clone lies one nucleotide off.

The library was generated by the immunoSEQ multiplex PCR assay. For the multiplex PCR, a mixture combining 60 forward primers for TCR Vbeta segments and 13 reverse primers for TCR Jbeta segments was used. Amplification of the CDR3 region of rearranged TCR beta genes was performed with a multiplex PCR assay on genomic DNA. Amplified TCR beta libraries were sequenced as 87-base-pair reads on the Illumina HiSeq System. The study's processing was this. A later analysis counted some 74 million unique TCR beta chains across the 550 to 750 repertoires, and around 9.9 million of these chains were shared by at least two donors. Raw reads were error-corrected and collapsed into unique sequences by a nearest-neighbor algorithm in which closely related sequences were merged to remove PCR and sequencing errors. Alignment of CDR3 sequences to IMGT reference sequences was used to assign V, D and J gene segments. Each retained sequence needed at least a six-nucleotide match to both a V gene segment and a J gene segment. Rearrangements were called productive when the CDR3 lacked stop codons and stayed in frame with V and J; all others were non-productive. CDR3 was defined by IMGT convention, running from the second conserved V-encoded cysteine to the conserved J-encoded phenylalanine. The earlier analysis of about 640 of the donors excluded any sequence lacking an unambiguous match to a single V gene segment. In an earlier analysis of approximately 590 of the donors, V segments were called functional above 56.7% productive rearrangements and were called segregating when the between-donor standard deviation exceeded 5%. A statistical classification framework was built for diagnosing cytomegalovirus status from the catalog of TCR beta chain sequences. In a later analysis, V and J genes were assigned by comparing TCR nucleotide sequences against IMGT/GENE-DB human TR gene sequences. A later analysis assigned CDR3 sequences and most-parsimonious VDJ recombination scenarios with the TCRdist pipeline. A later analysis defined each TCR beta chain by its CDR3 amino acid sequence plus V-gene family, and excluded reads lacking a unique V-gene family. As a way to deal with suspected cross-contamination and a sequencing artifact, a later analysis dropped roughly 620 nucleotide sequences that were highly shared and had low generation probability. In a later analysis, a clonal expansion index was calculated for each public chain from normalized within-repertoire ranks of inferred template counts. In a later analysis, generation probabilities were computed using a VDJ recombination model fitted to out-of-frame rearrangements, and the results were checked against IGoR. In a later analysis, hypergeometric tests were used to score TCR-TCR, TCR-HLA and TCR-CMV co-occurrence, with a repertoire-size bias correction applied to TCR pairs. To estimate false discovery rates, a later analysis permuted the HLA or CMV assignments 20 times. A later analysis grouped co-occurring TCRs with DBSCAN, adding TCRdist sequence similarity when clustering within HLA-allele-positive subsets. Co-occurrence clustering excluded repertoires with fewer than 30,000 or more than 120,000 public chains, plus five with anomalous nucleotide sharing. TCRdb re-hosts the immuneACCESS table, in-frame sequences only. Its copies lack some clones; in the studies checked, an unresolved V gene accounts for under half of them, and the cause for the rest is not known. The V and J calls and clone size were taken over from that table, and D and trimming were inferred from the DNA. Present in this sample are about 140,000 clones, 60% to 85% of which were seen just once. The top ten hold approximately 2% of the sample.

Points the paper makes about the study in general: This cohort had only TCR beta chains sequenced, and the lack of alpha or paired-chain data limited which features could be detected. Broadly in line with IMGT annotations, most TCR beta V segments showed up in productive rearrangements about 90% or about 30% of the time in an earlier analysis of under 700 of the donors. In a later genetic analysis, fewer N-insertions in productive TCRs were reported among donors in an Asian-associated ancestry cluster than the roughly 700-donor mean. Correlated functional status among segregating V segments might be attributable to linkage disequilibrium, but an unknown experimental factor could not be ruled out. In a later analysis, several top co-occurrence clusters were reported to appear linked to parvovirus B19, influenza, CMV and Epstein-Barr virus. Across donors, most TCR sequences were observed very rarely, whereas some public TCRs were present in many individuals. CMV serostatus was the only immune exposure information available for the cohort. At a false discovery rate of 0.05, a later analysis linked approximately 18,000 TCR beta sequences to specific HLA alleles. Compared with equally common non-associated chains, HLA-associated TCR beta chains in a later analysis were more clonally expanded and had lower generation probabilities. V-gene and J-gene trimming of TCR beta chains was associated with a missense DCLRE1C variant in a later genetic analysis, and the association was replicated in an independent cohort. According to a later analysis, TCR association rates differed among HLA loci, with DRB1 alleles showing the most associated TCRs and HLA-C alleles showing the fewest. Because counts were too low, seventeen rarely observed V segments, including chromosome 9 orphons, were left out of the earlier analysis of several hundred of the donors. A total of 150 to 200 TCR beta chains were listed by the study as associated with cytomegalovirus. A further reported finding was that TCR beta sequences accurately predicted the HLA-A and HLA-B alleles for most subjects in the first cohort. A cluster of highly shared sequence variants was judged likely to be a technical artifact of the sequencing pipeline. Strong co-occurrence of HLA alleles, especially DR and DQ, made assigning TCR associations to individual alleles difficult. Sequencing depth was assumed to be roughly uniform across donors in the presence/absence analyses, though that assumption may not hold. It was suggested by the authors that the approach could potentially be generalized to other disease states and immunological phenotypes. Most CMV-associated TCR beta chains appeared to be HLA-restricted in a later analysis, and the HLA associations seemed to be driven largely by CMV exposure. Because some donors lacked HLA typing at each locus, the association tests relied only on the typed subset. In vitro tests confirmed that three of the cytomegalovirus-associated TCR beta chains recognize cytomegalovirus antigens. In both the original and validation cohorts, the classifier was reported to diagnose cytomegalovirus status with high specificity and sensitivity.

The receptor was isolated from a man aged 40-49 years in good health and CMV-seronegative. Input material: PBMCs.

The nucleotide sequence reads as follows: TGTGCCAGTAGTATTAGTACAGCCGCCAAAAACATTCAGTACTTC. Its product reads: CASSISTAAKNIQYF. The V and J segments used are TRBV19 and TRBJ2-4, with an unclear D gene assignment. V lost 3 bases and J lost 1 base; the stretch between them is 10 bases long. The CDR3 starts with the cysteine, ends with the phenylalanine, and has 15 residues. The CDR3 DNA has 45 bases and is translated from base 1. Reading the germline V gene (reference sequence) gives CDR1 LNHDA and CDR2 SQIVND.